This note documents a single T cell receptor (beta chain) sequence. Its antigen is not yet known. No base quality values were provided; no much bigger clone lies one nucleotide off. Preparation of the library involved the immunoSEQ multiplex PCR assay. For the multiplex PCR, a mixture combining 60 forward primers for TCR Vbeta segments and 13 reverse primers for TCR Jbeta segments was used. A multiplex PCR assay on genomic DNA amplified the CDR3 region of rearranged TCR beta genes. The Illumina HiSeq System was used to sequence the amplified TCR beta libraries as 87-base-pair reads. The original pipeline was this. A later analysis tallied 75 million to 85 million unique TCR beta chains across the 700 or so repertoires, and some 10 million of those chains were shared by two or more donors. A nearest-neighbor algorithm error-corrected the raw reads and collapsed the reads into unique sequences, merging closely related sequences to remove PCR and sequencing errors. To assign V, D and J gene segments, CDR3 sequences were aligned to IMGT reference sequences. For a sequence to be retained, at least a six-nucleotide match to both a V gene segment and a J gene segment was required. Rearrangements were called productive when the CDR3 lacked stop codons and stayed in frame with V and J; all others were non-productive. Following IMGT convention, CDR3 was defined as the stretch from the second conserved V-encoded cysteine to the conserved J-encoded phenylalanine. In an earlier analysis of approximately 500 of the donors, sequences lacking an unambiguous match to a single V gene segment were excluded. In an earlier analysis of almost 600 of the donors, a V segment was called functional when productive rearrangements were above 56.7%, and segregating when the standard deviation between donors exceeded 5%. A statistical classification framework was built to diagnose cytomegalovirus status from the catalog of TCR beta chain sequences. In a later analysis, TCR nucleotide sequences were compared against IMGT/GENE-DB human TR gene sequences so that V and J genes could be assigned. In a later analysis, CDR3 sequences and most-parsimonious VDJ recombination scenarios were assigned using the TCRdist pipeline. A later analysis defined each TCR beta chain by its CDR3 amino acid sequence plus V-gene family, and excluded reads lacking a unique V-gene family. A later analysis removed several hundred highly shared, low-generation-probability nucleotide sequences to deal with suspected cross-contamination and a sequencing artifact. In a later analysis, a clonal expansion index was calculated for each public chain from normalized within-repertoire ranks of inferred template counts. In a later analysis, generation probabilities were computed with a VDJ recombination model fitted to out-of-frame rearrangements, and the resulting probabilities were checked against IGoR. A later analysis scored TCR-TCR, TCR-HLA and TCR-CMV co-occurrence with hypergeometric tests, applying a repertoire-size bias correction to TCR pairs. In a later analysis, false discovery rates were estimated by permuting HLA or CMV assignments 20 times. In a later analysis, co-occurring TCRs were grouped using DBSCAN, and TCRdist sequence similarity was added for clustering within HLA-allele-positive subsets. Repertoires with fewer than 30,000 or more than 120,000 public chains, plus five repertoires with anomalous nucleotide sharing, were excluded from co-occurrence clustering. This is the immuneACCESS table as TCRdb keeps it, with only in-frame sequences that have V and J called. A part of the clones is gone; compared with another copy, unresolved V genes explain less than half, and the rest is unexplained. That table furnishes V, J and clone size, whereas the DNA furnished D and trimming. This sample lists 150,000 to 200,000 clones; about 90% were detected once. The ten largest clones take up around 0.21% of the sample.

The cohort was made up of 666 healthy bone marrow donors. At the time of sampling, all cohort members were nominally healthy, though unrecorded immune exposures were likely present. The donor tested CMV seronegative, placing the donor among the 350 to 400 seronegative members of the cohort. A peripheral blood sample was provided by each donor, and peripheral blood mononuclear cells were used for TCR beta sequencing. The Qiagen DNeasy Blood Extraction Kit was used to extract genomic DNA from the blood cell samples. The sample belongs to a study of cytomegalovirus exposure and HLA in healthy donors (dated by TCRdb to 2017 to 2019). For the wider study: In an earlier analysis of 450 to 750 of the donors, less than 350 Gb of sequence data and 100 million or so unique TCR beta sequences from approximately 180 million T cells were reported. Approximately 310 gigabases of sequencing data and tens of millions of unique TCR sequences made up an early release that covered under 750 HLA-typed donors. Of the roughly 400 genotyped donors, 70% to 90% were placed in the genetic ancestry cluster associated with self-reported Caucasian donors. The study was designed to test whether signatures of past pathogen exposure could be identified by cataloging public T cell receptors. The study used immunosequencing to profile the T cell repertoires of hundreds of subjects and linked those repertoires to cytomegalovirus serostatus. In addition to the first cohort of 650 to 800 subjects, a separate validation cohort of under 150 different subjects was used. To predict cytomegalovirus infection status, the study brought together high-throughput TCR immunosequencing, statistical association of individual TCRs with disease status, and machine learning. A later analysis re-analyzed previously published TCR beta repertoires from 666 donors and added high-resolution HLA genotyping to study TCR occurrence patterns. The later analysis used no new phenotypic data to find candidate immune exposures, relying instead on TCR beta sequences and their occurrence across donors. An earlier analysis of around 640 of the donors used high-throughput TCR beta sequencing to judge whether each TCR beta V gene segment behaved as functional or pseudogenic. Alongside the repertoire data, information on donor age, sex, ethnicity and CMV serostatus was compiled. Genome-wide SNP genotypes for about 65% of the roughly 670 donors were used in a later genetic analysis, which treated that subset as a discovery cohort. Every discovery cohort repertoire had been produced on one sequencing platform. Both class I and class II loci were covered by HLA typing, at four-digit resolution. Typing coverage varied by locus: roughly 629-640 donors for A, B, C, DRB1 and DQB1; approximately 520 for DQA1; 606 for DPA1; roughly 450 for DPB1. About 5 DR-DQ haplotypes were handled as single units for association and clustering, since linkage in the cohort was strong. On average, roughly 250,000 unique TCR beta nucleotide sequences were sequenced per donor among 398 genotyped donors of the cohort, with roughly 18% of those sequences being non-productive. Paper-wide results and their limitations: Because HLA typing was unavailable for some donors at each locus, only the typed subset was used in association tests. Only TCR beta chains were sequenced in this cohort, and the absence of alpha or paired-chain data limited detectable features. Specific HLA alleles were associated with 18,000 or so TCR beta sequences at a false discovery rate of 0.05 in a later analysis. Because counts were too low, some 17 rarely observed V segments, including chromosome 9 orphons, were excluded from the earlier analysis of a few hundred of the donors. Linkage disequilibrium might explain the correlated functional status among segregating V segments, but an unknown experimental factor could not be excluded. The sequencing pipeline was judged likely to have produced a cluster of highly shared sequence variants as a technical artifact. Presence/absence analyses assumed roughly uniform sequencing depth across donors, an assumption that may not hold. The authors suggested that the approach could potentially be extended to other disease states and immunological phenotypes. Broadly in line with IMGT annotations, most TCR beta V segments showed up in productive rearrangements about 87% or about 30% of the time in an earlier analysis of 587 of the donors. Compared with the approximately 670-donor mean, donors in an Asian-associated ancestry cluster had fewer N-insertions in productive TCRs, according to a later genetic analysis. In both the original and validation cohorts, the classifier was reported to diagnose cytomegalovirus status with high specificity and sensitivity. Several of the top co-occurrence clusters appeared to be linked to parvovirus B19, influenza, CMV and Epstein-Barr virus, according to a later analysis. In the study, approximately 160 TCR beta chains were listed as associated with cytomegalovirus. A few of the identified cytomegalovirus-associated TCR beta chains were confirmed in vitro to be specific for cytomegalovirus antigens. Strong co-occurrence of HLA alleles, especially DR and DQ, made assigning TCR associations to individual alleles difficult. According to a later analysis, TCR association rates differed among HLA loci, with DRB1 alleles showing the most associated TCRs and HLA-C alleles showing the fewest. Most TCR sequences were seen in very few donors, while some public TCRs were found in many individuals. V-gene and J-gene trimming of TCR beta chains was associated with a missense DCLRE1C variant in a later genetic analysis, and the association was replicated in an independent cohort. A further reported finding was that TCR beta sequences accurately predicted the HLA-A and HLA-B alleles for most subjects in the first cohort. In a later analysis, most CMV-associated TCR beta chains were found to appear HLA-restricted, with HLA associations seemingly driven largely by CMV exposure. The only immune exposure information available for the cohort was CMV serostatus. A later analysis found that HLA-associated TCR beta chains were more clonally expanded and had lower generation probabilities than equally common non-associated chains.

The origin of this receptor is a girl under three years old in good health and CMV-seronegative. Material for sequencing was PBMCs.

The nucleotides are TGCAGCGCGAAAGCGACAGGGGTCAACACCATATATTTT. It is translated as CSAKATGVNTIYF. The rearranged segments are TRBV29-1 and TRBJ1-3, and 8 bases in between align with TRBD1. The CDR3 holds 13 amino acids from the cysteine to the phenylalanine. Only the CDR3 DNA is retained, 39 bases long and in frame from the first base. Reading the germline V gene gives CDR1 SQVTM and CDR2 ANQGSEA. For this chain, trimming is 7 bases at the V end and 7 bases at the J end, and the number of junction bases without a gene match is 9.